This TCR beta chain comes out of a study of identical twins. Study findings and constraints: Excess low generation probability was seen in twin-shared out-of-frame alpha sequences. Analyses based on zero insertions could be partly confounded by invariant MAIT and iNKT cells.

Template switching introduced a universal primer site, and the cDNA bore unique molecular identifiers. One entry per CDR3 protein results from TCRdb running MiXCR on the 5' RACE reads. The data contain fewer than 450,000 distinct CDR3 sequences, about 10% of them singletons. This clonotype occurred a few times. Its matching antigen is unknown. The receptor was isolated from a woman aged 50 to 60 in good health. Sequencing input: naive T cells sorted from blood.

CDR3 sequence reads: CASSSTSGRARNEQFF. The DNA for the CDR3 is TGTGCCAGCAGCTCGACTAGCGGGAGGGCCCGAAATGAGCAGTTCTTC. This rearrangement joins TRBV7-6 to TRBJ2-1; 14 positions agree with TRBD2. This CDR3 is 16 amino acids long. J lost 7 bases, V lost 4 bases, and 6 bases had no gene match. Looked up from germline, CDR1 is SGHVS and CDR2 is FNYEAQ. Together with reference TRBV7-6 and TRBJ2-1, the CDR3 gives the full variable domain: GAGVSQSPRYKVTKRGQDVALRCDPISGHVSLYWYRQALGQGPEFLTYFNYEAQQDKSGLPNDRFSAERPEGSISTLTIQRTEQRDSAMYRCASSSTSGRARNEQFFGPGTRLTVL.